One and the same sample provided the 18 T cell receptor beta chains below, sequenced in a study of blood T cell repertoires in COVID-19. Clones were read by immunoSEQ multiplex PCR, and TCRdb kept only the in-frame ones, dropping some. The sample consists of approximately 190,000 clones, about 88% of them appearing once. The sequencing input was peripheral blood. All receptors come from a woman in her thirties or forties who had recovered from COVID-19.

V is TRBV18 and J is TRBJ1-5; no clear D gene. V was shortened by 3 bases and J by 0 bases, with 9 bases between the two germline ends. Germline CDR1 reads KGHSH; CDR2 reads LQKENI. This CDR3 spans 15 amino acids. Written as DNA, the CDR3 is TGTGCCAGCTCACCGTTAGTGAGTAGCAATCAGCCCCAGCATTTT. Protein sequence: CASSPLVSSNQPQHF. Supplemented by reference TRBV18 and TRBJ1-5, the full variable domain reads NAGVMQNPRHLVRRRGQEARLRCSPMKGHSHVYWYRQLPEEGLKFMVYLQKENIIDESGMPKERFSAEFPKEGPSILRIQQVVRGDSAAYFCASSPLVSSNQPQHFGDGTRLSIL.

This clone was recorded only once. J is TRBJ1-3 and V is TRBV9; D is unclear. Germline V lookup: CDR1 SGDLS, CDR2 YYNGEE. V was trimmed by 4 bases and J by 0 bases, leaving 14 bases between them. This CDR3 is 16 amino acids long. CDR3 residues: CASSTLGVRSGNTIYF. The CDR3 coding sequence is TGTGCCAGCAGCACCCTAGGAGTACGCTCTGGAAACACCATATATTTT.

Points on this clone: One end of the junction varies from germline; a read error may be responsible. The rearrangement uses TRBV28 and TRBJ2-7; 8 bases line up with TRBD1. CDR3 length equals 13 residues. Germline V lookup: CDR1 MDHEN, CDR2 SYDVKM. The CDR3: CAIKQGGAYEQYF. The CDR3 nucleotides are TGCGCAATAAAACAGGGGGGAGCCTACGAGCAGTACTTC.

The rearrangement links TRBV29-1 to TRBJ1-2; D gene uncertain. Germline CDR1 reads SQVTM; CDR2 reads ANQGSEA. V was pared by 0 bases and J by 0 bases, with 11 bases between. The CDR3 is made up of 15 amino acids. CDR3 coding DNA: TGCAGCGTTGAAGACCCCAGTGATTCTAACTATGGCTACACCTTC. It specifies CSVEDPSDSNYGYTF.

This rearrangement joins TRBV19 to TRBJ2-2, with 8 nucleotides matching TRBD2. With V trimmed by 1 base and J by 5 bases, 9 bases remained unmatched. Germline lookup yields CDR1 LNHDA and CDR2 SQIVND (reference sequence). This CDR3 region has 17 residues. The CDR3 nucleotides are TGTGCCAGTAGTATAGGGCTCCTAGCGGGTAGGACCGGGGAGCTGTTTTTT. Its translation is CASSIGLLAGRTGELFF.

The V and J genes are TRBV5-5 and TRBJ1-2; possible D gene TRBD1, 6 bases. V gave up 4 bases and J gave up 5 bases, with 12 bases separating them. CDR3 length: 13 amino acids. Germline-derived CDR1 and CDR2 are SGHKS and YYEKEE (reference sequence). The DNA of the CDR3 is TGTGCCAGCAGCACTAGGGGGAGATATGGCTACACCTTC. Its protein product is CASSTRGRYGYTF. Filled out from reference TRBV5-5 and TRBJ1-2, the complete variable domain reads DAGVTQSPTHLIKTRGQQVTLRCSPISGHKSVSWYQQVLGQGPQFIFQYYEKEERGRGNFPDRFSARQFPNYSSELNVNALLLGDSALYLCASSTRGRYGYTFGSGTRLTVV.

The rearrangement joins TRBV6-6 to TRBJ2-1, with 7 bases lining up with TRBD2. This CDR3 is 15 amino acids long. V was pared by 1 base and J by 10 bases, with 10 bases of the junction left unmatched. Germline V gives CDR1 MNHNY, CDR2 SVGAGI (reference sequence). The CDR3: CASSYYTTSPGEQFF. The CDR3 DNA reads TGTGCCAGCAGTTACTACACGACTAGCCCGGGCGAGCAGTTCTTC.

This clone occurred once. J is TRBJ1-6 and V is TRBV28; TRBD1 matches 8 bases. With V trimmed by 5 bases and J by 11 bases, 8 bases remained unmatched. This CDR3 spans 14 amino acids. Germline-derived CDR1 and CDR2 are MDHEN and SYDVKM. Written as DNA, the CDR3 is TGTGCCAGCAGTCCCGGACAGGGTGCGGCACCCCTCCACTTT. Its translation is CASSPGQGAAPLHF.

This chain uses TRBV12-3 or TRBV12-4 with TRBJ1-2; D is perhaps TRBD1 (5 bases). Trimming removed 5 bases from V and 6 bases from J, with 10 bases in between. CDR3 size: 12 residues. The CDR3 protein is CASSPGRDGYTF. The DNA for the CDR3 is TGTGCCAGCAGTCCAGGGAGGGATGGCTACACCTTC.

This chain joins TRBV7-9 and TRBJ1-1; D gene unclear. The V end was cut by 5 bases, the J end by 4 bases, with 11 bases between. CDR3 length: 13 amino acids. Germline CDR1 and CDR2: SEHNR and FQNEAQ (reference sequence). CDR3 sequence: CASSIDTVTEAFF. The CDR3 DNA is TGTGCCAGCAGCATCGACACCGTCACTGAAGCTTTCTTT.

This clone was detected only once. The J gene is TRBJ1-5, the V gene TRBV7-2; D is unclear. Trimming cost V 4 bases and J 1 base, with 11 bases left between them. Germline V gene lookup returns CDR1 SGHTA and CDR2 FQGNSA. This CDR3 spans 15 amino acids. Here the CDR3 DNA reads TGTGCCAGCAGCTCTTCGGGAGGGAGCAATCAGCCCCAGCATTTT. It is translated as CASSSSGGSNQPQHF.

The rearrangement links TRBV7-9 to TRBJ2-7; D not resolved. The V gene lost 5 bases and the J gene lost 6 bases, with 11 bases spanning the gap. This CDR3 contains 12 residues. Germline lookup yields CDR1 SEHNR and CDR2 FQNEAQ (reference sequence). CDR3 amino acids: CASSESRSEQYF. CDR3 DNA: TGTGCCAGCAGCGAGAGCAGGTCCGAGCAGTACTTC.

CDR3 protein: CASSLTGPRMNEQFF. The CDR3 coding sequence is TGTGCCAGCAGCTTAACAGGGCCCCGTATGAATGAGCAGTTCTTC. The chain is built from TRBV5-5 and TRBJ2-1; D is perhaps TRBD1 (6 bases). V lost 2 bases, J lost 7 bases, and 16 bases lay in between. The CDR3 runs 15 residues. Germline CDR1 and CDR2: SGHKS and YYEKEE (reference sequence). Complete variable domain (other parts from reference TRBV5-5 and TRBJ2-1): DAGVTQSPTHLIKTRGQQVTLRCSPISGHKSVSWYQQVLGQGPQFIFQYYEKEERGRGNFPDRFSARQFPNYSSELNVNALLLGDSALYLCASSLTGPRMNEQFFGPGTRLTVL.

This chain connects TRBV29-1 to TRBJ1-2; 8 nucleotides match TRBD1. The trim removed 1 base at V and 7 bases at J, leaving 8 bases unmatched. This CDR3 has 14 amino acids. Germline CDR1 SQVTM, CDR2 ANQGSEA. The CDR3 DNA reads TGCAGCGTTGAAGCCCCCGGACAGGGCCGTGGCTACACCTTC. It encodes CSVEAPGQGRGYTF.

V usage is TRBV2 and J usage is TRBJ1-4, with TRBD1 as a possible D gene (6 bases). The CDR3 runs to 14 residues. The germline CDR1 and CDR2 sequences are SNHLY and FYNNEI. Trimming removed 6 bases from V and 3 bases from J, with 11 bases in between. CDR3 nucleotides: TGTGCCAGCAGCGAGGGGGGGTCTAATGAAAAACTGTTTTTT. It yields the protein CASSEGGSNEKLFF.

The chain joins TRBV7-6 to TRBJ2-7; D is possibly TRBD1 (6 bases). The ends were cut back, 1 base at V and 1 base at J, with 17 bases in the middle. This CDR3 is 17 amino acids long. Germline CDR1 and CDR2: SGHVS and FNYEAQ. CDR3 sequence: CASSLVPFLGASYEQYF. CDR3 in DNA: TGTGCCAGCAGCTTAGTTCCCTTCTTGGGGGCTTCCTACGAGCAGTACTTC.

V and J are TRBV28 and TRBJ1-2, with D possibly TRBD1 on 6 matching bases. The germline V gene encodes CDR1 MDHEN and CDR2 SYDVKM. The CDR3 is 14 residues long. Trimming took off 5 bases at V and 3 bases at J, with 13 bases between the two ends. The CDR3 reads CASSIHKGDYGYTF. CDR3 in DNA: TGTGCCAGCAGTATACACAAGGGGGACTATGGCTACACCTTC.

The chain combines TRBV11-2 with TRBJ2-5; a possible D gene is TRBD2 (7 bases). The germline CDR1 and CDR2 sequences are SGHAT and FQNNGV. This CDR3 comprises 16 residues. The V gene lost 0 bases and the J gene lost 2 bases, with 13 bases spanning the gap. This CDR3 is CASSLEQGGAQETQYF. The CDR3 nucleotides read TGTGCCAGCAGCTTAGAACAGGGAGGGGCACAAGAGACCCAGTACTTC. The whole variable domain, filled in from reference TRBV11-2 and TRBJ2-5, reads EAGVAQSPRYKIIEKRQSVAFWCNPISGHATLYWYQQILGQGPKLLIQFQNNGVVDDSQLPKDRFSAERLKGVDSTLKIQPAKLEDSAVYLCASSLEQGGAQETQYFGPGTRLLVL.